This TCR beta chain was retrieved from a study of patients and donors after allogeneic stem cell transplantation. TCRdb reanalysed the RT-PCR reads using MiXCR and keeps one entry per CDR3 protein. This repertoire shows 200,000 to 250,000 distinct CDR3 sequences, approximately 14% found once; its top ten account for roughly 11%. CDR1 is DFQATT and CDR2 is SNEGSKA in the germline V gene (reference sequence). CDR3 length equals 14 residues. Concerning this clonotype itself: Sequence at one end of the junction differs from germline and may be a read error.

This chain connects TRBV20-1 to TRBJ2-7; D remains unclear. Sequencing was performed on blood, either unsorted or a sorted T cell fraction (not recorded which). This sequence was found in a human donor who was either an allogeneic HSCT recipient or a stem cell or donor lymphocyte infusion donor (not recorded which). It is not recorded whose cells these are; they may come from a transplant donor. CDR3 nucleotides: TGCAGTGCTAGAGCCACCCCGCCCTTGTACGTGCAGTACTTC. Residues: CSARATPPLYVQYF.